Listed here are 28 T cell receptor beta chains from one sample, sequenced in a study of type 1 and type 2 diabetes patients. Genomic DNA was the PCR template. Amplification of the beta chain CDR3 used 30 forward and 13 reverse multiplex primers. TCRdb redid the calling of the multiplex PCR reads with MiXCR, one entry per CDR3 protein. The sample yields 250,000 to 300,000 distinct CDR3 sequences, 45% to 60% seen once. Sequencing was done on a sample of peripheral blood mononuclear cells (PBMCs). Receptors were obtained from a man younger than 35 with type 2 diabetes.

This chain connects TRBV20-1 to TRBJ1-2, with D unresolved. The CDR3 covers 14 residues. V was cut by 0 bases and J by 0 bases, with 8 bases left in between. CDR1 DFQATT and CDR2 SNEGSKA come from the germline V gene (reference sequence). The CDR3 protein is CSARDSGANYGYTF. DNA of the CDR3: TGCAGTGCTAGAGATTCAGGAGCTAACTATGGCTACACCTTC.

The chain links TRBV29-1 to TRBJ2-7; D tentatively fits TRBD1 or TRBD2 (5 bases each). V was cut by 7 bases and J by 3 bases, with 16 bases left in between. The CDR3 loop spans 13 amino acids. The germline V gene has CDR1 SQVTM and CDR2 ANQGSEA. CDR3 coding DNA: TGCAGCGCCGGGACGGGGCATCGCTACGAGCAGTACTTC. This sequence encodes CSAGTGHRYEQYF.

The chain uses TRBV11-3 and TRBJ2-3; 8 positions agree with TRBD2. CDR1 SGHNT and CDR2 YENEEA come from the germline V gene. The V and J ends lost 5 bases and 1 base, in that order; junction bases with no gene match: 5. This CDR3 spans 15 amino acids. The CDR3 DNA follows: TGTGCCAGCAGCCCCAGCGGGAGCCGCACAGATACGCAGTATTTT. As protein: CASSPSGSRTDTQYF.

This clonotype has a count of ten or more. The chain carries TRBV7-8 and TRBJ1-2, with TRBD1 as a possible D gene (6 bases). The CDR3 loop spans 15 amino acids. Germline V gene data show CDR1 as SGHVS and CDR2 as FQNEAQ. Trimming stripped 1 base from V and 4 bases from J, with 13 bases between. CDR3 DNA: TGTGCCAGCAGCTTAGTAGAGGGGGTATCCTATGGCTACACCTTC. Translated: CASSLVEGVSYGYTF.

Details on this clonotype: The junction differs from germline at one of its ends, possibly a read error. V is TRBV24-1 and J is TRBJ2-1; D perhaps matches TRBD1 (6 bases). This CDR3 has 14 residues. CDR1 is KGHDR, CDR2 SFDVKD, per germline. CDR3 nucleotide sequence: TGTGCCACCAGTGAGCACGGACAGTTAAATGAGCGGTTCTTC. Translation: CATSEHGQLNERFF.

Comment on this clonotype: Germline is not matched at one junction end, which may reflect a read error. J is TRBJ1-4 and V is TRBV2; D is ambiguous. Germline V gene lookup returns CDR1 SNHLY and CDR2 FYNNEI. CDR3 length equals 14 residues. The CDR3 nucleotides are TGTGCCATCAGTGAGCTCGGGGATAGTGAAAAACTGTTTTTT. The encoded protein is CAISELGDSEKLFF.

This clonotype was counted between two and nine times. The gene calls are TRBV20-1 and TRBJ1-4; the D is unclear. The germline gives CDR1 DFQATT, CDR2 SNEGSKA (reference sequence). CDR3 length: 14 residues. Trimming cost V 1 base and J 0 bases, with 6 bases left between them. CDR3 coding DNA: TGCAGTGCTAGAGTGGCAGCAACTAATGAAAAACTGTTTTTT. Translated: CSARVAATNEKLFF.

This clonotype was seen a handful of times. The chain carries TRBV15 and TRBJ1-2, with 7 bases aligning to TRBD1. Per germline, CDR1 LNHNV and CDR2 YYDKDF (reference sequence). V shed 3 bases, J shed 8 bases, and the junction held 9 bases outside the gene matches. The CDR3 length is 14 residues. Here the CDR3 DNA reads TGTGCCACCAGCAGGCCGGACAGGTCCGGAGGCTACACCTTC. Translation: CATSRPDRSGGYTF.

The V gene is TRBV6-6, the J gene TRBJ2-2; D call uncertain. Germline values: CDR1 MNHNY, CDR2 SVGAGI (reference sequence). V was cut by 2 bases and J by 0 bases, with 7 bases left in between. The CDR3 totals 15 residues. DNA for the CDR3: TGTGCCAGCAGTTACCCATTTACGAACACCGGGGAGCTGTTTTTT. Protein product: CASSYPFTNTGELFF.

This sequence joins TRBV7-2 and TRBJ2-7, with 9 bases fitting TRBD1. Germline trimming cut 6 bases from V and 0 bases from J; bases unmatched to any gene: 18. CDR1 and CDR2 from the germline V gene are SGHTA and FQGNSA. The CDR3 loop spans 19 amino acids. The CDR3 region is CASSFPPGTGNGSSYEQYF. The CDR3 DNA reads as TGTGCCAGCAGTTTTCCTCCCGGGACAGGGAATGGAAGCTCCTACGAGCAGTACTTC. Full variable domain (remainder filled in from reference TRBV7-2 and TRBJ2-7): GAGVSQSPSNKVTEKGKDVELRCDPISGHTALYWYRQSLGQGLEFLIYFQGNSAPDKSGLPSDRFSAERTGGSVSTLTIQRTQQEDSAVYLCASSFPPGTGNGSSYEQYFGPGTRLTVT.

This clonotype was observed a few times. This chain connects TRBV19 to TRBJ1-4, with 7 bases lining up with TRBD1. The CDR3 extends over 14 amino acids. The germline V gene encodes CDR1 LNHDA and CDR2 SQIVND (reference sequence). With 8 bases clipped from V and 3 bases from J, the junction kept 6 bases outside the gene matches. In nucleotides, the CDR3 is TGTGCCAGTTCCCTCGACAGGGCTAATGAAAAACTGTTTTTT. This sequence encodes CASSLDRANEKLFF.

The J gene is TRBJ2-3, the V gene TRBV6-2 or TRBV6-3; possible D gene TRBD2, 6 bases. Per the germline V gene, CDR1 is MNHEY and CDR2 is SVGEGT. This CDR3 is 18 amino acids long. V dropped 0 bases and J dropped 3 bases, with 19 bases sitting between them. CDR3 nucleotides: TGTGCCAGCAGTTACTCGAAGTTTGGGCCGGGAGTGACAGATACGCAGTATTTT. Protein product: CASSYSKFGPGVTDTQYF.

CDR3 region: CASSLAETGNYGYTF. The DNA for the CDR3 is TGTGCCAGCAGTTTAGCCGAGACGGGCAACTATGGCTACACCTTC. The chain combines TRBV28 with TRBJ1-2; D gene ambiguous. CDR3 length equals 15 residues. Germline CDR1 reads MDHEN; CDR2 reads SYDVKM. Trimming took 2 bases from V and 2 from J, leaving 12 bases between them.

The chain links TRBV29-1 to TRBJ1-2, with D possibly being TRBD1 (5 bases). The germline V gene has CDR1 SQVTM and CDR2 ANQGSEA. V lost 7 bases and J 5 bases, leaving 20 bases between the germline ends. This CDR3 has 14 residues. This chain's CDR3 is CSAPQENRRYGYTF. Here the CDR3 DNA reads TGCAGCGCTCCACAGGAGAACCGTCGGTATGGCTACACCTTC.

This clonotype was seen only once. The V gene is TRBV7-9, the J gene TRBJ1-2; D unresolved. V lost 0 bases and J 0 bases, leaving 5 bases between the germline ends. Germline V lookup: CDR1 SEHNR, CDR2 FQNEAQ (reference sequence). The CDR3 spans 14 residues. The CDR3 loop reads CASSLAQANYGYTF. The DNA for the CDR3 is TGTGCCAGCAGCTTAGCTCAGGCTAACTATGGCTACACCTTC.

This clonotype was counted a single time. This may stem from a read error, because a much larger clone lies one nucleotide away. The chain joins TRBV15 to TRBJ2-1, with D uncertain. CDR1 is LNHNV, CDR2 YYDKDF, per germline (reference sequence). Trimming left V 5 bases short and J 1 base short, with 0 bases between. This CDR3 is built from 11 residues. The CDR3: CATSSYNEQFF. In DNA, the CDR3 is TGTGCCACCAGCTCCTACAATGAGCAGTTCTTC. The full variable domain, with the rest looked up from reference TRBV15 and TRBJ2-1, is DAMVIQNPRYQVTQFGKPVTLSCSQTLNHNVMYWYQQKSSQAPKLLFHYYDKDFNNEADTPDNFQSRRPNTSFCFLDIRSPGLGDTAMYLCATSSYNEQFFGPGTRLTVL.

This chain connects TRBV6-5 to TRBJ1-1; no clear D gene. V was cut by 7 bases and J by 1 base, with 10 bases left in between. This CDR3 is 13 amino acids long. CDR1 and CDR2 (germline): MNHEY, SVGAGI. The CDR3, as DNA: TGTGCCAGCACCTACAGCCCGAACACTGAAGCTTTCTTT. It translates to CASTYSPNTEAFF.

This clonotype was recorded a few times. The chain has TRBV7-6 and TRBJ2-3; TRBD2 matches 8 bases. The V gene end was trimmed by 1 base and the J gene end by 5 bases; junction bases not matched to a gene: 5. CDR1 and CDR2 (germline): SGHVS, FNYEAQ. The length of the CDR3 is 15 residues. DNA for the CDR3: TGTGCCAGCAGCTTAGGTCTAGCGGGTCGAGATACGCAGTATTTT. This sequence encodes CASSLGLAGRDTQYF.

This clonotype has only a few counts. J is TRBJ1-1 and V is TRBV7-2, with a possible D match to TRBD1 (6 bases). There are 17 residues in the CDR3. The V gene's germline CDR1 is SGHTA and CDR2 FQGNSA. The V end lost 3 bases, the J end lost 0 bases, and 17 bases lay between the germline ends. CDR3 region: CASSFRGQYDMNTEAFF. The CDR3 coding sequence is TGTGCCAGCAGCTTCCGCGGACAGTACGATATGAACACTGAAGCTTTCTTT.

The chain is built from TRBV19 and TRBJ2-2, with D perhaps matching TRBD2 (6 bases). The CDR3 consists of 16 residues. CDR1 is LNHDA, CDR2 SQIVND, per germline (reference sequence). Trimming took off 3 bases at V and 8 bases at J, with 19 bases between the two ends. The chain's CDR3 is CASSIFRDWRRGELFF. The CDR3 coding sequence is TGTGCCAGTAGTATCTTCCGGGACTGGAGACGGGGGGAGCTGTTTTTT.

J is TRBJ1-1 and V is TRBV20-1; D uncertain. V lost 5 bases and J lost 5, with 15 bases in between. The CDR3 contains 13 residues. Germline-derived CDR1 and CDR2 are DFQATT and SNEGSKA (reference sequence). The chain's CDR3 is CSAHKTIGTEAFF. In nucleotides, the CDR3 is TGCAGTGCTCATAAGACTATCGGAACTGAAGCTTTCTTT.

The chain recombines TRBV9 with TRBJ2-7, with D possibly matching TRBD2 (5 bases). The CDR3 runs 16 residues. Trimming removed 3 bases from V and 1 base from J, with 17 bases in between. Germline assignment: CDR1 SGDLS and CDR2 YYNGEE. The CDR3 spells CASSAEPGKNSYEQYF. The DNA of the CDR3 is TGTGCCAGCAGCGCCGAACCGGGAAAGAATTCCTACGAGCAGTACTTC.

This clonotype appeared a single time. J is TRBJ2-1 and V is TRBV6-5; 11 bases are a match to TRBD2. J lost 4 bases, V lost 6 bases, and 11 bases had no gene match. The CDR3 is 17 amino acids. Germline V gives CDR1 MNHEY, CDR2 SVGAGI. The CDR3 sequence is CASRATGTSGGYNEQFF. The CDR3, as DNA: TGTGCCAGCAGGGCAACCGGGACTAGCGGTGGGTACAATGAGCAGTTCTTC.

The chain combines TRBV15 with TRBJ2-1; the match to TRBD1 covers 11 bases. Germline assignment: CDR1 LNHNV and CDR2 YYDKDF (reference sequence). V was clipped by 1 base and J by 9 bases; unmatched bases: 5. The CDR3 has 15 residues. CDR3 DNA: TGTGCCACCAGCAGAGGTCCGGGACAGGGGGGTGAGCAGTTCTTC. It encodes CATSRGPGQGGEQFF.

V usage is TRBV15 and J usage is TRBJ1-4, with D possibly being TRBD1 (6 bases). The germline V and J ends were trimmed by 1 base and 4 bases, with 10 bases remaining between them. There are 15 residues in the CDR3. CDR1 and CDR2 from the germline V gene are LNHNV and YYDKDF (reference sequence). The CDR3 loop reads CATSRGSRGNEKLFF. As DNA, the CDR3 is TGTGCCACCAGCAGAGGTTCCAGGGGTAATGAAAAACTGTTTTTT.

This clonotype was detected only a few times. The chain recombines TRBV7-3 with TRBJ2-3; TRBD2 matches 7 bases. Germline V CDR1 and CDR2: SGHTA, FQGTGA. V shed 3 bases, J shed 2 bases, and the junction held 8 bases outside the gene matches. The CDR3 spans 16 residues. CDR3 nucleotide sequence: TGTGCCAGCAGCTTGTTCGGGGGGATGGTCACAGATACGCAGTATTTT. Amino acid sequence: CASSLFGGMVTDTQYF.

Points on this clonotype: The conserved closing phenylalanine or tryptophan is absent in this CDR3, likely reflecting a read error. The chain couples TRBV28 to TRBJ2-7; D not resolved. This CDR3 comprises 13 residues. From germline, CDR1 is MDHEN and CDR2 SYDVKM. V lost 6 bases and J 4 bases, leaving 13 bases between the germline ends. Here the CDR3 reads CASSPRQLYEQYL. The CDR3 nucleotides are TGTGCCAGCAGCCCTCGGCAACTTTACGAGCAGTACCTC.

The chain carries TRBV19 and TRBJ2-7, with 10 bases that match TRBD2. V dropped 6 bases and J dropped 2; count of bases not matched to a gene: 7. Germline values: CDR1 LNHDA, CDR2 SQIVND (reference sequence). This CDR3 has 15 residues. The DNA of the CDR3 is TGTGCCAGTAGCGCGAGCGGGAGGGGCACCTACGAGCAGTACTTC. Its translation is CASSASGRGTYEQYF.